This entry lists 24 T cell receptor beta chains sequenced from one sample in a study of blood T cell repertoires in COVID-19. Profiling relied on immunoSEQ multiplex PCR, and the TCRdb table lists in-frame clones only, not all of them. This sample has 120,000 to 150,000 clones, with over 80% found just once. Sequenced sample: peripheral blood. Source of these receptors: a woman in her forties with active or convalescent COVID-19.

In DNA form, the CDR3 reads TGTGCCAGCAGTTTACGGGCAGGGGGCCATCGACCTCTCTTAAGTGAAAAACTGTTTTTT. Translating it yields CASSLRAGGHRPLLSEKLFF. The V call is TRBV27, the J call TRBJ1-4; 8 bases agree with TRBD1. Germline loops: CDR1 MNHEY, CDR2 SMNVEV (reference sequence). CDR3 length equals 20 residues. J lost 7 bases, V lost 2 bases, and 21 bases had no gene match.

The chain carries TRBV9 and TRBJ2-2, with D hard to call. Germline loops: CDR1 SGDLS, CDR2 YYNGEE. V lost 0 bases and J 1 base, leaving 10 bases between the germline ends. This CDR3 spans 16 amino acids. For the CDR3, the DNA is TGTGCCAGCAGCGTAGATACAGTTCAGAACACCGGGGAGCTGTTTTTT. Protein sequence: CASSVDTVQNTGELFF.

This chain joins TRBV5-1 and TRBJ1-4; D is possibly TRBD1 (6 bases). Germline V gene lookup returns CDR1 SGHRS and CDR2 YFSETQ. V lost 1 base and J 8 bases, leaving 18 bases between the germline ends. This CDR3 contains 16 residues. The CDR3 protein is CASSLRKGAQGEKLFF. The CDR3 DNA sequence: TGCGCCAGCAGCTTGAGGAAGGGCGCGCAGGGGGAAAAACTGTTTTTT. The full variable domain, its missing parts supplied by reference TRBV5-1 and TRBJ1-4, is KAGVTQTPRYLIKTRGQQVTLSCSPISGHRSVSWYQQTPGQGLQFLFEYFSETQRNKGNFPGRFSGRQFSNSRSEMNVSTLELGDSALYLCASSLRKGAQGEKLFFGSGTQLSVL.

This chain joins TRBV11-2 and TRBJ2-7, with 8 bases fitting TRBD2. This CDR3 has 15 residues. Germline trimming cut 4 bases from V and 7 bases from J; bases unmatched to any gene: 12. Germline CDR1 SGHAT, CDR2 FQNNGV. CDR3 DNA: TGTGCCAGCAGCTCAACACTAGCGGCCTCTGGGGAGCAGTACTTC. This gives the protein CASSSTLAASGEQYF.

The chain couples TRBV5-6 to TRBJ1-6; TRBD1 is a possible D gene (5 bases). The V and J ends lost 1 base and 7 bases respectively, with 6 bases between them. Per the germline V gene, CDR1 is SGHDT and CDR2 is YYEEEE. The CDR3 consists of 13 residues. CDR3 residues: CASSLWGNSPLHF. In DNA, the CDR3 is TGTGCCAGCAGCTTGTGGGGCAATTCACCCCTCCACTTT. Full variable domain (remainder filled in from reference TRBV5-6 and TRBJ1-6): DAGVTQSPTHLIKTRGQQVTLRCSPKSGHDTVSWYQQALGQGPQFIFQYYEEEERQRGNFPDRFSGHQFPNYSSELNVNALLLGDSALYLCASSLWGNSPLHFGNGTRLTVT.

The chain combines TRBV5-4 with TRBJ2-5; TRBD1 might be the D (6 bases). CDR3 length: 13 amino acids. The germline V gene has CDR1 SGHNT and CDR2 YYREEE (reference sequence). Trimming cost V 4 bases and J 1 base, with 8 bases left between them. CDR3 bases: TGTGCCAGCAGCCTGGACAGCCAAGAGACCCAGTACTTC. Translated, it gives CASSLDSQETQYF.

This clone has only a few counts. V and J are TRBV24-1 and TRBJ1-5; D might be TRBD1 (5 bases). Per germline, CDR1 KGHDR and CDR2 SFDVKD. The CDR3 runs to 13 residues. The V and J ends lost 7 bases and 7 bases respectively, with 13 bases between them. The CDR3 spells CATSPGSGQPQHF. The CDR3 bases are TGTGCCACCAGCCCAGGGAGCGGGCAGCCCCAGCATTTT.

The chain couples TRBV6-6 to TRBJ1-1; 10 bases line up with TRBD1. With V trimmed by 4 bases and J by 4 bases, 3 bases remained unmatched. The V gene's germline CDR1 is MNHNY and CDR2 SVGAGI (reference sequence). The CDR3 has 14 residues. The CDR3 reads CASSSWTGGTEAFF. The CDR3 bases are TGTGCCAGCAGTTCGTGGACAGGGGGCACTGAAGCTTTCTTT.

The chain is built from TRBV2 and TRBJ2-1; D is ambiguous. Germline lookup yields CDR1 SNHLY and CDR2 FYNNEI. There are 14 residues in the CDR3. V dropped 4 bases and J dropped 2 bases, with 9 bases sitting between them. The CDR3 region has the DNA TGTGCCAGCAGTGCCACTTATCCCTACAATGAGCAGTTCTTC. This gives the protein CASSATYPYNEQFF. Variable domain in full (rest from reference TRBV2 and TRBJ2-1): EPEVTQTPSHQVTQMGQEVILRCVPISNHLYFYWYRQILGQKVEFLVSFYNNEISEKSEIFDDQFSVERPDGSNFTLKIRSTKLEDSAMYFCASSATYPYNEQFFGPGTRLTVL.

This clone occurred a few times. The CDR3 spells CASSQGDRGYPGELFF. The CDR3 bases are TGCGCCAGCAGCCAAGGTGACAGGGGGTACCCCGGGGAGCTGTTTTTT. The chain employs TRBV4-3 and TRBJ2-2, with 9 positions matching TRBD1. Trimming removed 1 base from V and 6 bases from J; junction bases left unmatched: 6. CDR1 is LGHNA and CDR2 is YSLEER in the germline V gene. CDR3 size: 16 residues.

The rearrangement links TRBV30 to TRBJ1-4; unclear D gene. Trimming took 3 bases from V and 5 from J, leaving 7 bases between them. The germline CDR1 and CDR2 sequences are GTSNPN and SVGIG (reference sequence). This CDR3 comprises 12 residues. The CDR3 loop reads CAWRPRNEKLFF. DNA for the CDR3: TGTGCCTGGAGACCTCGGAATGAAAAACTGTTTTTT.

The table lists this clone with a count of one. The CDR3 here is CASSITIVRGSMNTEAFF. The DNA of the CDR3 is TGTGCCAGTAGTATAACCATTGTCAGGGGATCCATGAACACTGAAGCTTTCTTT. The chain recombines TRBV19 with TRBJ1-1; D may be TRBD1 (6 bases). With 2 bases removed from V and 0 bases from J, the gap between germline ends came to 19 bases. The CDR3 is 18 residues long. Germline lookup yields CDR1 LNHDA and CDR2 SQIVND (reference sequence). Using reference TRBV19 and TRBJ1-1 for the parts outside the CDR3, the full variable domain is DGGITQSPKYLFRKEGQNVTLSCEQNLNHDAMYWYRQDPGQGLRLIYYSQIVNDFQKGDIAEGYSVSREKKESFPLTVTSAQKNPTAFYLCASSITIVRGSMNTEAFFGQGTRLTVV.

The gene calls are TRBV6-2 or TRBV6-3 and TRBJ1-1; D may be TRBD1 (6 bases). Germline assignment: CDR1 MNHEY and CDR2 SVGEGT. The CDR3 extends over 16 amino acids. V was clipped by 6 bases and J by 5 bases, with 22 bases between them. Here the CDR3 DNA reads TGTGCCAGCAGCACACAGGGTCGGATGGGTAGAACTGAAGCTTTCTTT. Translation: CASSTQGRMGRTEAFF.

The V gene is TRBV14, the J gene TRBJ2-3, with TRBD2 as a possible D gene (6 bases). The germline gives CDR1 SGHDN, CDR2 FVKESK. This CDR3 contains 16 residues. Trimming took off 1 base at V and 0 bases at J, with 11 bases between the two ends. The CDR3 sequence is CASSQVLASSTDTQYF. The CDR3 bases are TGTGCCAGCAGCCAAGTCCTAGCGAGTAGCACAGATACGCAGTATTTT.

The CDR3 coding sequence is TGTGCCAGCAGCTTAGGCTTAAGCGAAAAACTGTTTTTT. It is translated as CASSLGLSEKLFF. This chain links TRBV7-9 with TRBJ1-4; unclear D gene. The CDR3 consists of 13 residues. Trimming left V 1 base short and J 8 bases short, with 8 bases between. Germline values: CDR1 SEHNR, CDR2 FQNEAQ (reference sequence).

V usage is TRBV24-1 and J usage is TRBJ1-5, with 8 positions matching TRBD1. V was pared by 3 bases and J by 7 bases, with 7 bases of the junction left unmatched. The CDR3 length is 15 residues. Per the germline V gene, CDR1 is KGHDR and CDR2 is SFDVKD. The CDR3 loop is CATSDTGQGGQPQHF. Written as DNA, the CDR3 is TGTGCCACCAGTGATACCGGACAGGGAGGGCAGCCCCAGCATTTT.

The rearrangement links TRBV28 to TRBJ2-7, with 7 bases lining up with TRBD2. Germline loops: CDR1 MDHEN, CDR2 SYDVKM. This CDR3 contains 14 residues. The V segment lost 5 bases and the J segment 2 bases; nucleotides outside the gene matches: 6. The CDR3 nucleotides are TGTGCCAGCAGTCGGCGGGAGCGAACCTACGAGCAGTACTTC. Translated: CASSRRERTYEQYF.

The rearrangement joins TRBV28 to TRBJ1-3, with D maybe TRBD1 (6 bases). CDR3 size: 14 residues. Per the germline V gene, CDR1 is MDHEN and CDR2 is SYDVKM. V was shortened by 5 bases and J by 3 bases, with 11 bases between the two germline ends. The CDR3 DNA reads TGTGCCAGCAGTCCACACAGGGTTGGAAACACCATATATTTT. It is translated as CASSPHRVGNTIYF. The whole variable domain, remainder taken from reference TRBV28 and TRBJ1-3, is DVKVTQSSRYLVKRTGEKVFLECVQDMDHENMFWYRQDPGLGLRLIYFSYDVKMKEKGDIPEGYSVSREKKERFSLILESASTNQTSMYLCASSPHRVGNTIYFGEGSWLTVV.

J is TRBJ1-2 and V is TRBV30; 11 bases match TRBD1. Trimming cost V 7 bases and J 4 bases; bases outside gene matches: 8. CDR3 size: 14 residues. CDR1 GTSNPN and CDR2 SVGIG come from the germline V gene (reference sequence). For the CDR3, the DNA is TGTGCCTTCTGGACAGGGGGCGCCGCCTATGGCTACACCTTC. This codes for CAFWTGGAAYGYTF.

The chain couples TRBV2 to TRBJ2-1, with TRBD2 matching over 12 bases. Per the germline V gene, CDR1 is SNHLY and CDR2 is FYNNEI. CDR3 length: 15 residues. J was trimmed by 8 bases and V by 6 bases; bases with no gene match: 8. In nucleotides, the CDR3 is TGTGCCAGCAGGCTACTAGCGGGGGGATTTGATGAGCAGTTCTTC. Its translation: CASRLLAGGFDEQFF.

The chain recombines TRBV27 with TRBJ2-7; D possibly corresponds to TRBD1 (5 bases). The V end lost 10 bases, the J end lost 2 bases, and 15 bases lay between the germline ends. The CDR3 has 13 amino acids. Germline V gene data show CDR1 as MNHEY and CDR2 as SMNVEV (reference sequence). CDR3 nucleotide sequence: TGTGCCACCCTAGACCCAGGGACCTACGAGCAGTACTTC. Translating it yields CATLDPGTYEQYF.

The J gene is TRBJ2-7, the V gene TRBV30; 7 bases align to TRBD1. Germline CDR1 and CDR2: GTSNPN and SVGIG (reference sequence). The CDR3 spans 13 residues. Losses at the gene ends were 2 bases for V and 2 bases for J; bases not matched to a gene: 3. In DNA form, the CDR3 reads TGTGCCTGGAGTATGGGACAGCCCTACGAGCAGTACTTC. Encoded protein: CAWSMGQPYEQYF.

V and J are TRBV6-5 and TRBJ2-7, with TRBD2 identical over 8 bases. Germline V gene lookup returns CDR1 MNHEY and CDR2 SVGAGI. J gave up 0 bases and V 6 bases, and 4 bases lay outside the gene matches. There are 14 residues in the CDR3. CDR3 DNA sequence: TGTGCCAGCAGCCTCGGGACTAGCTCCTACGAGCAGTACTTC. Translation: CASSLGTSSYEQYF.

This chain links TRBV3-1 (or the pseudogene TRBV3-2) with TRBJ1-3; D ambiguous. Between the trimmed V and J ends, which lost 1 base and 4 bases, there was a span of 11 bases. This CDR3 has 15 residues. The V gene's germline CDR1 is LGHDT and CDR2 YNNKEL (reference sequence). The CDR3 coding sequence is TGTGCCAGCAGCCAAGGGTGGTCGGGAGGAAACACCATATATTTT. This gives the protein CASSQGWSGGNTIYF.